The subject of this entry is one TCR beta chain. The antigen is unknown. The assay was immunoSEQ multiplex PCR, and TCRdb's table has in-frame clones only and misses some. The profile shows approximately 100,000 clones, 90% of them singletons. This sample is drawn from a study of T cell responses to AZD1222 COVID-19 vaccine. Second-dose intervals near 4 or 12 weeks were combined. Study observations and caveats: The study found Spike-specific TCR breadth and depth rose after two AZD1222 doses. Samples come after the peak T cell response, not at day 14.

Germline V lookup: CDR1 SGHDN, CDR2 FVKESK. Trimming cost V 0 bases and J 7 bases, with 9 bases left between them. CDR3 length equals 13 residues. The source was peripheral blood, collected 28 days after the second AZD1222 dose. The chain joins TRBV14 to TRBJ2-5; D unclear. The clonotype was recovered from an adult who received the AZD1222 COVID-19 vaccine. The CDR3: CASSQDTVGTQYF. CDR3 sequence (DNA): TGTGCCAGCAGCCAAGATACTGTGGGGACCCAGTACTTC.